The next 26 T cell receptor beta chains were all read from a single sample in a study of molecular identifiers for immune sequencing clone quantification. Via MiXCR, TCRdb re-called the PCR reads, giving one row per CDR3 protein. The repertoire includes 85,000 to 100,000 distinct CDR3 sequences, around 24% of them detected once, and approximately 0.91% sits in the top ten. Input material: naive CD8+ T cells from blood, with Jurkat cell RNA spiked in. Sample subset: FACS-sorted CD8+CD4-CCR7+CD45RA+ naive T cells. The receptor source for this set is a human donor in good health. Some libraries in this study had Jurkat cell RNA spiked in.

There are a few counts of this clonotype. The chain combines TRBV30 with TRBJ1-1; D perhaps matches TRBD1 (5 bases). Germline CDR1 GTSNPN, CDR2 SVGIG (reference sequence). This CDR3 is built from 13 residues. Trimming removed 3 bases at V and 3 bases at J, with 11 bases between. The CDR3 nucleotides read TGTGCCTGGAGAATTGGGGGTGACACTGAAGCTTTCTTT. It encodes CAWRIGGDTEAFF.

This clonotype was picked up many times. CDR3 amino acids: CASSQDPTVGSYEQYF. As DNA, the CDR3 is TGCGCCAGCAGCCAGGACCCAACGGTCGGCTCCTACGAGCAGTACTTC. The chain couples TRBV5-1 to TRBJ2-7; D is uncertain. Germline values: CDR1 SGHRS, CDR2 YFSETQ. V lost 4 bases and J lost 0, with 17 bases in between. This CDR3 has 16 residues.

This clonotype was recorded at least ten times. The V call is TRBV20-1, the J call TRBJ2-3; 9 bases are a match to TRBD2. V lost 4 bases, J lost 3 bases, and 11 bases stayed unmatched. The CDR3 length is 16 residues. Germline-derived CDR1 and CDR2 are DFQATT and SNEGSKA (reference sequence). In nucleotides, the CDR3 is TGCAGTGCTACTGGTGGTAGCGGGAGAGGAACAGATACGCAGTATTTT. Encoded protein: CSATGGSGRGTDTQYF.

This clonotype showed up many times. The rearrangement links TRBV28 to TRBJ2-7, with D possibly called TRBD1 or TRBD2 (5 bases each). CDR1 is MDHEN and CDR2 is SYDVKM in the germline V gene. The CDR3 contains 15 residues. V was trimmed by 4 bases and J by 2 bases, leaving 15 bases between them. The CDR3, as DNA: TGTGCCAGCAGTTATCGGGGCCCAGCGGCCTACGAGCAGTACTTC. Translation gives CASSYRGPAAYEQYF.

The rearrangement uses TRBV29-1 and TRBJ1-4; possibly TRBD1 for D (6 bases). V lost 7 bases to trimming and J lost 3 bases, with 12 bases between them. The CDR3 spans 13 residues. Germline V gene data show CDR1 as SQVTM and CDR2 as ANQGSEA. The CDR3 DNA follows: TGCAGCGCACAACAGGGTTCTAATGAAAAACTGTTTTTT. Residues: CSAQQGSNEKLFF.

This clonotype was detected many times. The CDR3 reads CASSQTSGGAGEQFF. The CDR3 nucleotides are TGTGCCAGCAGTCAGACTAGCGGGGGGGCCGGTGAGCAGTTCTTC. The J gene is TRBJ2-1, the V gene TRBV6-2 or TRBV6-3; 14 positions agree with TRBD2. CDR3 size: 15 residues. Trimming at V came to 5 bases and at J to 9 bases, leaving 6 bases not matched to a gene. Germline values: CDR1 MNHEY, CDR2 SVGEGT.

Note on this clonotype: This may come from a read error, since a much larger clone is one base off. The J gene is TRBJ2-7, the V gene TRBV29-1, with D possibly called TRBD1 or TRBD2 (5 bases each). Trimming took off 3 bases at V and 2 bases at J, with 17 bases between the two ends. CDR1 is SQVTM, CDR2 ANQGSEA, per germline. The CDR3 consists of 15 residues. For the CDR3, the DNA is TGCAGCGTTGAGCTCCGGGGCAGTCAAGCCTACGAGCAGTACTTC. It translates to CSVELRGSQAYEQYF.

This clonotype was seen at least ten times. The CDR3 nucleotides read TGTGCCAGCAGCTTAGACACGGAAAAACTGTTTTTT. This codes for CASSLDTEKLFF. The chain links TRBV7-9 to TRBJ1-4, with D uncertain. The CDR3 consists of 12 residues. CDR1 SEHNR and CDR2 FQNEAQ come from the germline V gene (reference sequence). V was clipped by 1 base and J by 8 bases, with 5 bases between them.

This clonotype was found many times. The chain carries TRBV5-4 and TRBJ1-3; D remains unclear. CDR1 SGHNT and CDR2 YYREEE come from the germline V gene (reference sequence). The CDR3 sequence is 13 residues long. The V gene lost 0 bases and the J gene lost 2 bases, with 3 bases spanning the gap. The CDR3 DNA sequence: TGTGCCAGCAGCTTGGCCCCTGGAAACACCATATATTTT. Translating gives CASSLAPGNTIYF.

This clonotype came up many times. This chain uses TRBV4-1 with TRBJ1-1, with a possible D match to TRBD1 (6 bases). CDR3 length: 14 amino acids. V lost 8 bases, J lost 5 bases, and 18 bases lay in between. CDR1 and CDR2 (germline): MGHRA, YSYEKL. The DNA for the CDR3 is TGCGCCAGCCGGGCCACAGGGATTGGGACTGAAGCTTTCTTT. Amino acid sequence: CASRATGIGTEAFF.

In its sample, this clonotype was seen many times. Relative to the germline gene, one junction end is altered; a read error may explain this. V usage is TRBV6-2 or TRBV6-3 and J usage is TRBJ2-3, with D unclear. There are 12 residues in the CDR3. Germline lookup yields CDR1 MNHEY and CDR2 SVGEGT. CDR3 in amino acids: CASTYPGDTQYF. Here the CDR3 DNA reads TGTGCCAGCACTTACCCCGGAGATACGCAGTATTTT.

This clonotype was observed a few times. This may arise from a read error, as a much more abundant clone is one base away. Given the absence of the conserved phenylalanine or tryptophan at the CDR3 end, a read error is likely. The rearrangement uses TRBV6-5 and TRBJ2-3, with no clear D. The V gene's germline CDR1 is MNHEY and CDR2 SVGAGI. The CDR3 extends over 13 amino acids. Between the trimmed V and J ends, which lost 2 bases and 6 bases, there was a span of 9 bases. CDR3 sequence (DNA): TGTGCCAGCAGTTACAGCCAGGTGGATACGCAGTATTCT. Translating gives CASSYSQVDTQYS.

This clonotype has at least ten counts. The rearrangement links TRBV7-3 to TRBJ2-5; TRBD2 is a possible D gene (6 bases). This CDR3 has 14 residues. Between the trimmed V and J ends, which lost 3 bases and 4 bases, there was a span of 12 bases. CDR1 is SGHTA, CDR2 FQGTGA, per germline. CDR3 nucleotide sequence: TGTGCCAGCAGCTTTTCCGGGAGTTTAGAGACCCAGTACTTC. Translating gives CASSFSGSLETQYF.

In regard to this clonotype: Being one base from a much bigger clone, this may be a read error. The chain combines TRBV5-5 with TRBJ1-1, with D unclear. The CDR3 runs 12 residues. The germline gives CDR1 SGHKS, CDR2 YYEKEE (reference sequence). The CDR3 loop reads CDSSAGFTEAFF. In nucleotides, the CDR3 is TGTGACAGCAGCGCCGGATTCACTGAAGCTTTCTTT.

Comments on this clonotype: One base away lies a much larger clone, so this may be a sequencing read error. In nucleotides, the CDR3 is TGCAGTGCTAGAGGTCCCCACCGAGGACAGGGGGACCGCTACGAGCAGTACTTC. It yields the protein CSARGPHRGQGDRYEQYF. The chain combines TRBV20-1 with TRBJ2-7; 10 bases line up with TRBD1. CDR3 size: 18 residues. The germline gives CDR1 DFQATT, CDR2 SNEGSKA (reference sequence). J was trimmed by 3 bases and V by 1 base; bases with no gene match: 15.

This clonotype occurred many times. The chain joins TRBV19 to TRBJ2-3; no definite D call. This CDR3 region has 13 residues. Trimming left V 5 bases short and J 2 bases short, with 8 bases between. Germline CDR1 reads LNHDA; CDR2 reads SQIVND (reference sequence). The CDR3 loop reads CASSGPDTDTQYF. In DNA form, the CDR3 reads TGTGCCAGTAGTGGACCAGACACAGATACGCAGTATTTT.

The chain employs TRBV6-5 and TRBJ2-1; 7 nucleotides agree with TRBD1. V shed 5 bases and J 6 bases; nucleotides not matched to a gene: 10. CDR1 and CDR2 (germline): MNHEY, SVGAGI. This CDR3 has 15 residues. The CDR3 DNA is TGTGCCAGCAGTGTGGGACAGTCGACAGCCAATGAGCAGTTCTTC. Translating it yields CASSVGQSTANEQFF.

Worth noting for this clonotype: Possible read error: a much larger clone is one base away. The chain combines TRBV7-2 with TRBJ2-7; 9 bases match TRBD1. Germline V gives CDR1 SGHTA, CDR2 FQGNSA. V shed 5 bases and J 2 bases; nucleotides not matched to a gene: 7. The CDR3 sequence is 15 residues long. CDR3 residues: CASSPAGTGTYEQYF. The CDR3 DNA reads TGTGCCAGCAGCCCCGCCGGGACAGGGACCTACGAGCAGTACTTC.

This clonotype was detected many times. The CDR3 spells CASSDGKNIQYF. CDR3 bases: TGTGCCAGCTCGGACGGCAAAAACATTCAGTACTTC. The chain uses TRBV18 and TRBJ2-4; D not certain. The CDR3 runs 12 residues. Germline CDR1 KGHSH, CDR2 LQKENI. Trimming left V 6 bases short and J 3 bases short, with 6 bases between.

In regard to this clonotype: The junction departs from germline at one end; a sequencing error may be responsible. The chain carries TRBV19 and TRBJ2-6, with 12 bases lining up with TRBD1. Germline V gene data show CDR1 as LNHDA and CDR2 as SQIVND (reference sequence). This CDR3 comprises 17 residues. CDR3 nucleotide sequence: TGTGCCAGTAGCTTGGGACAGGGGGCTCCCGGGGCCCCCGTCCTGCCTTTC. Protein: CASSLGQGAPGAPVLPF.

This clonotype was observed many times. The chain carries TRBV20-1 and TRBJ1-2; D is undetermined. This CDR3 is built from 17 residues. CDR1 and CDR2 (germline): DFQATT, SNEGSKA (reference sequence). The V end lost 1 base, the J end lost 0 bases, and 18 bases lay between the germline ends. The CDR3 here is CSARAPEIGLANYGYTF. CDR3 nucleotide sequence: TGCAGTGCTAGAGCACCCGAAATAGGACTAGCTAACTATGGCTACACCTTC.

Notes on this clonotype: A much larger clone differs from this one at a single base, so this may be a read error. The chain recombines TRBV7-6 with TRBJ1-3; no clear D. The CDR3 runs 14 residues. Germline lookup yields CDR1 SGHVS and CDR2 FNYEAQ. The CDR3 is CAGSPEAPGYTIYF. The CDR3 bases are TGTGCCGGCAGCCCAGAGGCCCCCGGATACACCATATATTTT.

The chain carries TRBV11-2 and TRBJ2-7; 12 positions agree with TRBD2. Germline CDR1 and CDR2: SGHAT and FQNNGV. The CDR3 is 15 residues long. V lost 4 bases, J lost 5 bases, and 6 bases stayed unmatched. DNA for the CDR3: TGTGCCAGCAGCTCGCCTAGCGGGGGGGCCCACGAGCAGTACTTC. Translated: CASSSPSGGAHEQYF.

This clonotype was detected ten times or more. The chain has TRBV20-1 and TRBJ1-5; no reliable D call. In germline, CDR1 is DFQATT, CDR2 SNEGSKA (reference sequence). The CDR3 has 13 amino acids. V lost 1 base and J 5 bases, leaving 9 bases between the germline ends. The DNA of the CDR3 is TGCAGTGCTAGAGTAGCTTGGGATCAGCCCCAGCATTTT. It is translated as CSARVAWDQPQHF.

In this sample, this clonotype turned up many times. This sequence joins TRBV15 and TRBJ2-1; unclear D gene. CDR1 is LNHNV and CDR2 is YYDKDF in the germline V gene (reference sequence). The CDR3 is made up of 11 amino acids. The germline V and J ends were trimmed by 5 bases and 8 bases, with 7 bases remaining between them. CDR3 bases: TGTGCCACCAGCTCCGTGCATGAGCAGTTCTTC. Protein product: CATSSVHEQFF.

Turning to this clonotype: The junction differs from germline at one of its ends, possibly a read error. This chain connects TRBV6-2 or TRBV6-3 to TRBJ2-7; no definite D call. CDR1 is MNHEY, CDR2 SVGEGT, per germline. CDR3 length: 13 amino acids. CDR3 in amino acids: CASSGPLPYEQYF. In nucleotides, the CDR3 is TGCGCCAGCAGTGGACCACTCCCCTACGAGCAGTACTTC.